This TCR beta chain was sequenced for a study of T cells in Graves' hyperthyroidism and ophthalmopathy (dated by TCRdb to about 2019). For the study in its entirety: Peripheral blood samples were taken at initial diagnosis, before any treatment was given. To identify distinguishing TCR V-J signatures, a discovery cohort of around 98 patients was used, comprising 43 with Graves' ophthalmopathy and some 57 with stable Graves' hyperthyroidism. The 100 discovery patients were randomly divided into training and test sets at a 7:3 ratio. Following sampling, methimazole starting at 30 mg daily was given to hyperthyroidism patients, and high-dose intravenous methylprednisolone was given to ophthalmopathy patients. In addition, the study compared T-cell repertoires in thyroid tissue and in blood from about 6 Graves' hyperthyroidism patients. The paper describes TCR Vbeta CDR3 sequencing of 120 to 150 peripheral blood samples, made up of 43 ophthalmopathy patients, around 78 hyperthyroidism patients and about 17 progressor patients. Prospective prediction of ophthalmopathy was tested in an independent validation cohort consisting of 18 hyperthyroidism patients and approximately 16 patients who later progressed to ophthalmopathy. Results and caveats for the whole study, not just this receptor: A model built on a 13 V-J signature distinguished ophthalmopathy from stable hyperthyroidism, reaching 87.88% sensitivity and 81.08% specificity in cross-validation and 80%/75% in testing. No statistical method was used to set the sample size in advance, and investigators knew the group allocation. In validation, the model predicted progression to ophthalmopathy a median of around 6.5 months before onset, with about 71% sensitivity and 72.22% specificity. Blood samples also contained most of the expanded thyroid clonotypes (frequency above 0.001), which suggests that blood repertoires may reflect thyroid immune responses.

TCR beta CDR3 regions were amplified from RNA transcripts. The first round of RT-PCR for the TCR CDR3 was performed with the HTBI primer set and the Qiagen OneStep RT-PCR kit. Libraries were constructed in a second round of multiplex PCR, after which size selection and purification were carried out. The libraries were sequenced on an Illumina HiSeq2000 using paired-end 100 bp reads. The paper's processing steps were these. SOAPnuke was used to process the raw data, throwing out any read that contained adapters or uncalled bases, had a mean Phred below 15, or lacked an exact constant-primer or identifier match. High-quality paired reads were merged with COPE v1.2.5, and unique nucleotide sequences were defined as clonotypes. Clonotypes were aligned to IMGT TRBV, TRBD and TRBJ reference segments using MiTCR v1.1. Only V-J combinations with frequency above 0.0001, covering about 99% of repertoires, were analysed. The TCS score was defined as the ratio of F50 (clonal expansion) to E x V (chaos), calculated using BLOSUM62-based TCRdist between CDR3 peptides within each V-J. Welch's t-statistics and random forest reduced fewer than 600 V-J features to 13, which were used in a naive Bayes classifier (R e1071). TCRdb reprocessed the public reads (quality trimming at Q25 with fastp, clone calling with MiXCR) and kept in-frame beta chains. A single entry per CDR3 protein holds the most common genes and DNA from its merged rows. TCRdb, not the authors, supplied the V and J calls. The sample profile shows hundreds of thousands of distinct CDR3 sequences; about 15% of them were found once. Approximately 15% of the sample comes from the top ten.

This clonotype has ten or more counts. This clone's antigen is unknown. The sample holds no much larger clone one base away, and base qualities are not on file. A patient counted as having stable Graves' hyperthyroidism if no progression to ophthalmopathy occurred over 18 months of follow-up. The hyperthyroidism patients were between 18 and 65 years old and newly diagnosed, with a disease duration of less than 2 months. The study excluded patients with uncontrolled infections, other autoimmune diseases, pregnancy or lactation. Diagnoses were based on clinical symptoms, serum thyroxine and TRAb, thyroid ultrasound and orbital computed tomography. Ficoll-Paque density gradient centrifugation was used to isolate PBMCs from around 10 ml of fresh peripheral blood. Total RNA was extracted with Trizol reagent, and quality was checked on an Agilent 2100 Bioanalyzer. This sequence was found in a woman aged 40 to 50 with Graves' hyperthyroidism. The sample was blood.

DNA sequence: TGTGCCAGCACCCCCGGAGTTGGTGAGCAGTTCTTC. Its protein is CASTPGVGEQFF. The V and J genes are TRBV6-1 and TRBJ2-1; no D gene call is confident. The trim is 7 bases for V and 9 bases for J, with a gap of 13 bases between the germline ends. The germline V gene encodes CDR1 MNHNS and CDR2 SASEGT. From the cysteine up to the phenylalanine, the CDR3 has a length of 12 residues. This entry keeps only the CDR3 DNA: 36 bases, framed from base 1.